These 31 T cell receptor beta chains were sequenced from one sample in a study of blood T cell repertoires in COVID-19. The table came from immunoSEQ multiplex PCR; TCRdb's copy has only in-frame clones and leaves some out. The sample includes tens of thousands of clones, approximately 79% of them seen just once. Sequencing was carried out using peripheral blood. The source is a man in his 70s with acute or convalescent COVID-19.

The rearrangement uses TRBV6-5 and TRBJ2-1, with D perhaps TRBD1 (6 bases). Germline V gene sequence: CDR1 MNHEY, CDR2 SVGAGI. V lost 2 bases, J lost 3 bases, and 11 bases lay in between. The CDR3 spans 15 residues. The CDR3 sequence: CASSYGRGSYNEQFF. The DNA for the CDR3 is TGTGCCAGCAGTTACGGCAGGGGAAGCTACAATGAGCAGTTCTTC.

CDR3 sequence: CASSLSGRGNYGYTF. The CDR3 coding sequence is TGTGCCAGCAGCTTGTCAGGACGGGGTAACTATGGCTACACCTTC. This chain joins TRBV7-9 and TRBJ1-2; no firm D call. This CDR3 is built from 15 residues. Germline V gene lookup returns CDR1 SEHNR and CDR2 FQNEAQ (reference sequence). The V end was cut by 3 bases, the J end by 1 base, with 12 bases between.

Only a few counts were recorded for this clone. The J gene is TRBJ1-2, the V gene TRBV18; D is perhaps TRBD1 (5 bases). The CDR3 sequence is 13 residues long. Trimming left V 2 bases short and J 6 bases short, with 10 bases between. The germline V gene encodes CDR1 KGHSH and CDR2 LQKENI. The CDR3 DNA reads TGTGCCAGCTCACCAGGGGGGATGGATGGCTACACCTTC. Translation gives CASSPGGMDGYTF.

Judged by abundance, this clone is medium-sized. This chain connects TRBV5-1 to TRBJ1-1; D is uncertain. Germline lookup yields CDR1 SGHRS and CDR2 YFSETQ. CDR3 length: 13 residues. Trimming pared 9 bases from V and 1 base from J, leaving 13 bases between. For the CDR3, the DNA is TGCGCCACGTCTACAGTTCCGAACACTGAAGCTTTCTTT. Protein: CATSTVPNTEAFF.

J is TRBJ1-1 and V is TRBV29-1; no firm D call. The CDR3 is 10 amino acids. Trimming removed 6 bases at V and 7 bases at J, with 9 bases between. Looked up from germline, CDR1 is SQVTM and CDR2 is ANQGSEA. CDR3 in amino acids: CSVDQFEAFF. The CDR3 bases are TGCAGCGTCGATCAGTTTGAAGCTTTCTTT.

The chain joins TRBV11-2 to TRBJ2-5; D gene ambiguous. V lost 1 base, J lost 2 bases, and 8 bases lay in between. Germline CDR1 SGHAT, CDR2 FQNNGV. The CDR3 is 14 amino acids. CDR3 nucleotides: TGTGCCAGCAGCTTAGCGTCAGGTCAAGAGACCCAGTACTTC. Its translation is CASSLASGQETQYF.

The gene calls are TRBV28 and TRBJ1-4; weak D call: TRBD1 (5 bases). CDR1 and CDR2 (germline): MDHEN, SYDVKM. This CDR3 region has 15 residues. V shed 2 bases and J shed 4 bases, with 11 bases lying between them. For the CDR3, the DNA is TGTGCCAGCAGTTTAGCAGGGACTTATAATGAAAAACTGTTTTTT. Protein: CASSLAGTYNEKLFF.

The genes are TRBV5-1 and TRBJ2-1; no clear D gene. The CDR3 consists of 14 residues. Germline-derived CDR1 and CDR2 are SGHRS and YFSETQ. V was pared by 0 bases and J by 5 bases, with 9 bases between. In DNA, the CDR3 is TGCGCCAGCAGCTTGGACAGCTTCAACAATGAGCAGTTCTTC. Its translation is CASSLDSFNNEQFF.

V and J are TRBV5-1 and TRBJ2-1, with TRBD2 identical over 11 bases. CDR1 and CDR2 (germline): SGHRS, YFSETQ. After removal of 2 bases from V and 4 bases from J, the junction contained 5 bases not matched to a gene. This CDR3 comprises 16 residues. CDR3 sequence: CASSFSGGATYNEQFF. The CDR3 nucleotides read TGCGCCAGCAGCTTTAGCGGGGGGGCTACATACAATGAGCAGTTCTTC. The complete variable domain, with remaining parts taken from reference TRBV5-1 and TRBJ2-1, reads KAGVTQTPRYLIKTRGQQVTLSCSPISGHRSVSWYQQTPGQGLQFLFEYFSETQRNKGNFPGRFSGRQFSNSRSEMNVSTLELGDSALYLCASSFSGGATYNEQFFGPGTRLTVL.

The V call is TRBV5-4, the J call TRBJ2-5; 10 nucleotides line up with TRBD2. Germline V gene lookup returns CDR1 SGHNT and CDR2 YYREEE (reference sequence). The CDR3 loop spans 15 amino acids. The V gene end was trimmed by 2 bases and the J gene end by 2 bases; junction bases not matched to a gene: 3. CDR3 loop: CASSFGTSAQETQYF. CDR3 DNA: TGTGCCAGCAGCTTTGGGACTAGCGCACAAGAGACCCAGTACTTC.

V usage is TRBV30 and J usage is TRBJ2-2; TRBD2 agrees at 8 bases. This CDR3 is built from 13 residues. Unmatched junction bases numbered 4, after V lost 5 bases and J lost 5 bases. Germline V gene sequence: CDR1 GTSNPN, CDR2 SVGIG (reference sequence). This CDR3 reads CAWGTSYTGELFF. DNA of the CDR3: TGTGCCTGGGGGACTAGTTATACCGGGGAGCTGTTTTTT.

This clone was counted only a few times. V is TRBV5-1 and J is TRBJ2-7; weak D call: TRBD1 (6 bases). This CDR3 region has 14 residues. With 0 bases removed from V and 4 bases from J, the gap between germline ends came to 11 bases. Germline V gives CDR1 SGHRS, CDR2 YFSETQ. The CDR3 nucleotides read TGCGCCAGCAGCTTGGAGGGGACATTATACGAGCAGTACTTC. Amino acid sequence: CASSLEGTLYEQYF.

This clone showed up just a few times. The rearrangement links TRBV6-5 to TRBJ1-2, with unresolved D. Germline values: CDR1 MNHEY, CDR2 SVGAGI. Trimming pared 6 bases from V and 7 bases from J, leaving 15 bases between. There are 13 residues in the CDR3. The CDR3 loop reads CASSDGVAFGYTF. CDR3 nucleotide sequence: TGTGCCAGCAGCGACGGGGTCGCGTTTGGCTACACCTTC.

The chain is built from TRBV10-3 and TRBJ1-1; D is perhaps TRBD1 (5 bases). Germline CDR1 is ENHRY and CDR2 is SYGVKD. V lost 0 bases and J lost 5, with 13 bases in between. This CDR3 is 15 amino acids long. The CDR3 DNA reads TGTGCCATCAGTGAGTCGGGGGTGGGAGGAACTGAAGCTTTCTTT. Translated, it gives CAISESGVGGTEAFF.

The chain uses TRBV19 and TRBJ1-5; no clear D. Germline V lookup: CDR1 LNHDA, CDR2 SQIVND (reference sequence). V lost 4 bases to trimming and J lost 6 bases, with 16 bases between them. CDR3 length: 15 amino acids. The CDR3 sequence is CASSTNSGGLQPQHF. The DNA of the CDR3 is TGTGCCAGTAGTACCAATTCAGGAGGCCTTCAGCCCCAGCATTTT. Full variable domain (outside the CDR3, taken from reference TRBV19 and TRBJ1-5): DGGITQSPKYLFRKEGQNVTLSCEQNLNHDAMYWYRQDPGQGLRLIYYSQIVNDFQKGDIAEGYSVSREKKESFPLTVTSAQKNPTAFYLCASSTNSGGLQPQHFGDGTRLSIL.

The V gene is TRBV18, the J gene TRBJ1-2, with 9 bases lining up with TRBD1. The length of the CDR3 is 13 residues. J was trimmed by 5 bases and V by 6 bases; bases with no gene match: 4. CDR1 KGHSH and CDR2 LQKENI come from the germline V gene. The CDR3 loop reads CASSTGTGYGYTF. CDR3 bases: TGTGCCAGCTCCACCGGGACAGGGTATGGCTACACCTTC.

This chain uses TRBV4-1 with TRBJ1-3, with TRBD1 matching 12 bases. Germline CDR1 reads MGHRA; CDR2 reads YSYEKL. The ends lost 5 bases at V and 3 bases at J; junction bases unmatched: 5. The CDR3 covers 16 residues. The CDR3 DNA is TGCGCCAGCAGCTCCCGGGACAGGGGGCTTGGAAACACCATATATTTT. This codes for CASSSRDRGLGNTIYF.

This chain connects TRBV24-1 to TRBJ2-1; TRBD1 matches 8 bases. The V gene's germline CDR1 is KGHDR and CDR2 SFDVKD. This CDR3 contains 17 residues. The V and J ends lost 3 bases and 0 bases, in that order; junction bases with no gene match: 6. The CDR3 is CATSDPTGAYSYNEQFF. As DNA, the CDR3 is TGTGCCACCAGTGATCCGACAGGGGCCTACTCCTACAATGAGCAGTTCTTC.

The chain joins TRBV11-3 to TRBJ2-2; TRBD2 matches 9 bases. The CDR3 loop spans 15 amino acids. After removal of 5 bases from V and 7 bases from J, the junction contained 8 bases not matched to a gene. Germline assignment: CDR1 SGHNT and CDR2 YENEEA. CDR3 in amino acids: CASSPGIAGVGELFF. For the CDR3, the DNA is TGTGCCAGCAGCCCCGGGATAGCGGGGGTCGGGGAGCTGTTTTTT.

V gene TRBV19 combines with J gene TRBJ1-1, with 8 bases matching TRBD1. V trimming: 6 bases; J trimming: 6 bases; junction bases outside the gene matches: 6. Germline V gene sequence: CDR1 LNHDA, CDR2 SQIVND (reference sequence). This CDR3 is built from 13 residues. The CDR3 DNA reads TGTGCCAGTAGCGCAGGGGGCGACGCTGAAGCTTTCTTT. It yields the protein CASSAGGDAEAFF.

The chain recombines TRBV18 with TRBJ2-6, with TRBD2 as a possible D gene (5 bases). Trimming shortened V by 3 bases and J by 0 bases, and 15 bases separated the two germline ends. In germline, CDR1 is KGHSH, CDR2 LQKENI. This CDR3 region has 18 residues. CDR3 coding DNA: TGTGCCAGCTCACCGGGAGTCGCTTCTTCCTCTGGGGCCAACGTCCTGACTTTC. Its translation: CASSPGVASSSGANVLTF.

The chain combines TRBV11-2 with TRBJ2-5, with a possible D match to TRBD1 (7 bases). This CDR3 spans 16 amino acids. Germline CDR1 SGHAT, CDR2 FQNNGV. Trimming removed 5 bases at V and 5 bases at J, with 21 bases between. This CDR3 reads CASSRPSAGGGETQYF. In nucleotides, the CDR3 is TGTGCCAGCAGCCGACCATCGGCAGGGGGAGGCGAGACCCAGTACTTC.

V gene TRBV11-2 combines with J gene TRBJ1-2; 7 nucleotides align to TRBD1. The CDR3 is made up of 15 amino acids. The germline V gene has CDR1 SGHAT and CDR2 FQNNGV. J was trimmed by 4 bases and V by 5 bases; bases with no gene match: 10. The CDR3 reads CASSRGGTGAYGYTF. Here the CDR3 DNA reads TGTGCCAGCAGCCGGGGGGGTACAGGGGCCTATGGCTACACCTTC.

V is TRBV5-1 and J is TRBJ2-7; 13 bases are shared with TRBD2. The CDR3 runs to 14 residues. The trim removed 4 bases at V and 5 bases at J, leaving 3 bases unmatched. Per the germline V gene, CDR1 is SGHRS and CDR2 is YFSETQ. The CDR3 here is CASSPGTSGDEQYF. CDR3 bases: TGCGCCAGCAGCCCAGGGACTAGCGGGGACGAGCAGTACTTC.

This chain links TRBV2 with TRBJ2-3; TRBD1 is a possible D gene (6 bases). V lost 7 bases, J lost 7 bases, and 18 bases lay in between. CDR3 length equals 14 residues. Per the germline V gene, CDR1 is SNHLY and CDR2 is FYNNEI. The CDR3 loop is CASNYVQGAYTQYF. The CDR3 DNA follows: TGTGCCAGCAATTACGTACAGGGCGCCTATACGCAGTATTTT.

J is TRBJ2-3 and V is TRBV2; TRBD1 matches at 9 bases. CDR1 and CDR2 from the germline V gene are SNHLY and FYNNEI. V lost 7 bases, J lost 3 bases, and 5 bases stayed unmatched. The CDR3 contains 14 residues. The CDR3 nucleotides read TGTGCCAGCACTCGGGACAGGGTAACAGATACGCAGTATTTT. This encodes CASTRDRVTDTQYF.

This clone was detected only once. The chain has TRBV18 and TRBJ2-7; 12 bases are shared with TRBD1. Germline CDR1 and CDR2: KGHSH and LQKENI. The CDR3 spans 14 residues. The J segment lost 5 bases and the V segment lost 3 bases, leaving 2 bases of the junction unmatched. The CDR3 sequence is CASSPGTGGHEQYV. The CDR3 nucleotides read TGTGCCAGCTCACCCGGGACAGGGGGCCACGAGCAGTACGTC.

The chain has TRBV19 and TRBJ2-1; 10 bases map to TRBD1. This CDR3 is built from 15 residues. J lost 7 bases, V lost 5 bases, and 8 bases had no gene match. Germline V gene data show CDR1 as LNHDA and CDR2 as SQIVND (reference sequence). Written as DNA, the CDR3 is TGTGCCAGTAGTGGGGGACAGGGGTTTTTTAATGAGCAGTTCTTC. This translates into CASSGGQGFFNEQFF.

The CDR3 region has the DNA TGTGCCAGCAGCTGGGTGACAGGGACTGAAGCTTTCTTT. As protein: CASSWVTGTEAFF. This chain links TRBV5-6 with TRBJ1-1, with TRBD1 matching 7 bases. CDR1 SGHDT and CDR2 YYEEEE come from the germline V gene. The CDR3 loop spans 13 amino acids. Trimming at V came to 3 bases and at J to 5 bases, leaving 4 bases not matched to a gene.

The gene calls are TRBV5-1 and TRBJ1-6; 11 bases align to TRBD1. The CDR3 spans 17 residues. V was pared by 2 bases and J by 4 bases, with 5 bases of the junction left unmatched. Germline CDR1 and CDR2: SGHRS and YFSETQ. The CDR3 DNA reads as TGCGCCAGCAGCTTCTCCGGGACAGGGGGGTATAATTCACCCCTCCACTTT. Its translation: CASSFSGTGGYNSPLHF.

CDR3 DNA sequence: TGTGCCAGCAGCCCCGGGACAGGGCCAAGGATCTACGAGCAGTACTTC. This sequence encodes CASSPGTGPRIYEQYF. The V call is TRBV5-5, the J call TRBJ2-7; 9 nucleotides agree with TRBD1. This CDR3 comprises 16 residues. The germline gives CDR1 SGHKS, CDR2 YYEKEE (reference sequence). V was pared by 4 bases and J by 3 bases, with 11 bases of the junction left unmatched.